Shown below are 8 T cell receptor beta chains from a single sample sequenced in a study of cytomegalovirus exposure and HLA in healthy donors. Profiled with immunoSEQ multiplex PCR; TCRdb holds only in-frame clones, not every one. The repertoire holds tens of thousands of clones, with about 93% as singletons. Material for sequencing was PBMCs. These TCRs come from a man younger than 30 in good health and CMV-seronegative.

For the CDR3, the DNA is TGTGCCAGCAGCTGGGACTTCAGCTCCTACAATGAGCAGTTCTTC. This translates into CASSWDFSSYNEQFF. The chain employs TRBV5-6 and TRBJ2-1; TRBD2 might be the D (6 bases). Germline V gives CDR1 SGHDT, CDR2 YYEEEE. V gave up 3 bases and J gave up 0 bases, with 10 bases separating them. The length of the CDR3 is 15 residues.

The gene calls are TRBV2 and TRBJ1-2, with D perhaps TRBD1 (5 bases). V was cut by 8 bases and J by 10 bases, with 20 bases left in between. This CDR3 has 13 amino acids. Germline assignment: CDR1 SNHLY and CDR2 FYNNEI. DNA for the CDR3: TGTGCCAGCCTCGAAAGTAGGGGCTCTGACTACACCTTC. Its protein is CASLESRGSDYTF.

The J gene is TRBJ1-1, the V gene TRBV11-3, with D possibly matching TRBD1 (5 bases). Trimming left V 0 bases short and J 3 bases short, with 14 bases between. From germline, CDR1 is SGHNT and CDR2 YENEEA. This CDR3 contains 16 residues. The CDR3 DNA is TGTGCCAGCAGCTTAGAAGCTAGGGGACTGGACACTGAAGCTTTCTTT. Translated: CASSLEARGLDTEAFF.

This sequence joins TRBV5-8 and TRBJ1-2; 12 bases line up with TRBD1. The CDR3 extends over 14 amino acids. V shed 4 bases, J shed 8 bases, and the junction held 6 bases outside the gene matches. Germline V gives CDR1 SGHTS, CDR2 YDEGEE. CDR3 protein: CASSGDRGLRGYTF. CDR3 sequence (DNA): TGTGCCAGCAGCGGGGACAGGGGGCTTCGCGGCTACACCTTC.

J is TRBJ1-2 and V is TRBV7-9; 7 nucleotides align to TRBD1. V was pared by 5 bases and J by 4 bases, with 7 bases of the junction left unmatched. The CDR3 loop spans 14 amino acids. Germline V gene lookup returns CDR1 SEHNR and CDR2 FQNEAQ (reference sequence). The CDR3 loop is CASSAQGQGYGYTF. CDR3 DNA: TGTGCCAGCAGCGCACAGGGGCAGGGCTATGGCTACACCTTC.

This rearrangement joins TRBV30 to TRBJ2-7; 12 nucleotides agree with TRBD2. V dropped 2 bases and J dropped 2; count of bases not matched to a gene: 10. The CDR3 loop spans 17 amino acids. Germline CDR1 GTSNPN, CDR2 SVGIG (reference sequence). The CDR3 protein is CAWSHTRTSGTTYEQYF. CDR3 nucleotides: TGTGCCTGGAGTCACACCCGGACTAGCGGGACCACCTACGAGCAGTACTTC.

The CDR3, as DNA: TGCGCCAGCAACCCTAGCGGCACCGAGACCCAGTACTTC. Its protein product is CASNPSGTETQYF. The V call is TRBV5-1, the J call TRBJ2-5; 7 bases line up with TRBD2. Germline loops: CDR1 SGHRS, CDR2 YFSETQ. The CDR3 consists of 13 residues. Losses at the gene ends were 6 bases for V and 5 bases for J; bases not matched to a gene: 7.

The chain uses TRBV27 and TRBJ2-1; weak D call: TRBD1 (7 bases). Trimming removed 2 bases from V and 4 bases from J, with 30 bases in between. Germline values: CDR1 MNHEY, CDR2 SMNVEV (reference sequence). The CDR3 totals 21 residues. The CDR3 region is CASSLNIGVRGDNKRYNEQFF. CDR3 sequence (DNA): TGTGCCAGCAGTTTAAATATCGGCGTCAGGGGGGACAATAAGAGGTACAATGAGCAGTTCTTC.